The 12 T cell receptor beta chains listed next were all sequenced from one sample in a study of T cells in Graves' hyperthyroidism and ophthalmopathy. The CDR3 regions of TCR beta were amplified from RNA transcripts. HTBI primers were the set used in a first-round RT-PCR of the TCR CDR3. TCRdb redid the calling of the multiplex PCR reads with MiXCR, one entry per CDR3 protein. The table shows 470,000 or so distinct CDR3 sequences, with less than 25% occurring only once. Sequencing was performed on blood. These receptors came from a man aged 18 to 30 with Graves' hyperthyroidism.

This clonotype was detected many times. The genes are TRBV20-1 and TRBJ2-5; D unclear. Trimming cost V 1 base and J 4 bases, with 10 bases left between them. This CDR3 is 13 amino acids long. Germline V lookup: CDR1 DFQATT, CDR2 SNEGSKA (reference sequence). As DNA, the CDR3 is TGCAGTGCTAGAGCTGACCGGCGAGAGACCCAGTACTTC. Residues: CSARADRRETQYF.

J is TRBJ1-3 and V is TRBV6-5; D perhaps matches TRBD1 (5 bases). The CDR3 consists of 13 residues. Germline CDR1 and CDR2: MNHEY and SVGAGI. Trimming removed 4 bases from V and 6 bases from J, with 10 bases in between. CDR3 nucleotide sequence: TGTGCCAGCAGTTGGGGCCCGGCAAACACCATATATTTT. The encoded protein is CASSWGPANTIYF.

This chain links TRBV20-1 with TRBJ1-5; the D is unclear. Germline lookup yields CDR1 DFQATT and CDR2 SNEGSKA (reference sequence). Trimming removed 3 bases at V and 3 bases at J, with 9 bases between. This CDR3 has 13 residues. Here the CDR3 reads CSARVASNQPQHF. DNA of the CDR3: TGCAGTGCTAGGGTAGCTTCCAATCAGCCCCAGCATTTT.

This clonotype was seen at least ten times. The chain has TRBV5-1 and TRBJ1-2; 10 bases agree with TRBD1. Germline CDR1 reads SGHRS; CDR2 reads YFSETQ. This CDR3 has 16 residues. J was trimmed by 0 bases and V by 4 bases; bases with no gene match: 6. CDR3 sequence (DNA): TGCGCCAGCAGCACGGGACAGGGGCAAGCTAACTATGGCTACACCTTC. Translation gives CASSTGQGQANYGYTF.

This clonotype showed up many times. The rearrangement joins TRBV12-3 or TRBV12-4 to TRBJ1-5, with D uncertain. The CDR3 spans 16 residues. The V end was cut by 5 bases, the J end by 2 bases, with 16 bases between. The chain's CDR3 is CASSPSFGIGNQPQHF. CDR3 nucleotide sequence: TGTGCCAGCAGTCCCAGTTTCGGGATCGGCAATCAGCCCCAGCATTTT.

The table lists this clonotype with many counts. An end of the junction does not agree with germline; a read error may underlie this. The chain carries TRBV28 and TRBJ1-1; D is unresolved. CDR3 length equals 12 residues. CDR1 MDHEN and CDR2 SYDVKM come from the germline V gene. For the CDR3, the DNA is TGCGCCAGCAGCTTGGACTCCACTGAAGCTTTCTTT. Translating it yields CASSLDSTEAFF.

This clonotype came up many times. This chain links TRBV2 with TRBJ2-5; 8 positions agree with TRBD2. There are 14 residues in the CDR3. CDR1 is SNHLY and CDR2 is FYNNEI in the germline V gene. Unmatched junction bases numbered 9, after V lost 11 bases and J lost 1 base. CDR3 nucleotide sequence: TGTGCCGGGAGAAGCGGGGGAGGCCAAGAGACCCAGTACTTC. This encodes CAGRSGGGQETQYF.

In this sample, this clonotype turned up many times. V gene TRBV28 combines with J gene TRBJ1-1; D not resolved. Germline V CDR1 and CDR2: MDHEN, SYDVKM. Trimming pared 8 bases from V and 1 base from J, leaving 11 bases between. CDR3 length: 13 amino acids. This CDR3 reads CASRGSENTEAFF. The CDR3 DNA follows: TGTGCCAGCCGAGGGAGCGAGAACACTGAAGCTTTCTTT.

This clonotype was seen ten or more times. The DNA of the CDR3 is TGTGCTAGTGGTTTGAGGGCGGGGGCCCACTCCTACGAGCAGTACTTC. Protein sequence: CASGLRAGAHSYEQYF. The V gene is TRBV12-5, the J gene TRBJ2-7; D is perhaps TRBD2 (7 bases). The V gene lost 2 bases and the J gene lost 0 bases, with 14 bases spanning the gap. Germline-derived CDR1 and CDR2 are LGHNT and FRNRAP. The CDR3 totals 16 residues.

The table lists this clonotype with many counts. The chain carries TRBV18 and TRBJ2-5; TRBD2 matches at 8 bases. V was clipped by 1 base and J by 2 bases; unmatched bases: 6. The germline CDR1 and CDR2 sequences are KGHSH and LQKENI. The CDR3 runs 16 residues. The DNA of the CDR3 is TGTGCCAGCTCACCACGGCGACTAGCGCTTCAAGAGACCCAGTACTTC. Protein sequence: CASSPRRLALQETQYF.

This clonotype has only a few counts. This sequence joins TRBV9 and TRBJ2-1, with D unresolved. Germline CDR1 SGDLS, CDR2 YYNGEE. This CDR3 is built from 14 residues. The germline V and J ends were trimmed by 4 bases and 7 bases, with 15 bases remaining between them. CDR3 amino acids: CASSPSIGENEQFF. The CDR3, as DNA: TGTGCCAGCAGCCCCTCTATCGGAGAAAATGAGCAGTTCTTC.

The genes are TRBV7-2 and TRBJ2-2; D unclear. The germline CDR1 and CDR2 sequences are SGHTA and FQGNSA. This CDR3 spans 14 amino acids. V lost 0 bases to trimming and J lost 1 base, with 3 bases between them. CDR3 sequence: CASSLAVNTGELFF. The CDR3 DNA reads TGTGCCAGCAGCTTAGCGGTGAACACCGGGGAGCTGTTTTTT. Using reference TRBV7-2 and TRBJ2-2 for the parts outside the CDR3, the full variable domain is GAGVSQSPSNKVTEKGKDVELRCDPISGHTALYWYRQSLGQGLEFLIYFQGNSAPDKSGLPSDRFSAERTGGSVSTLTIQRTQQEDSAVYLCASSLAVNTGELFFGEGSRLTVL.